The next 10 T cell receptor beta chains were all read from a single sample in a study of human T cells and chemical hapten exposure. The time point was: healthy volunteer bleed at 2 weeks. Unseparated into fractions, whole blood served as the source from which total RNA was extracted. TCRdb processed the RACE reads anew with MiXCR; each CDR3 protein has one entry. Here the sample spans just over 90,000 distinct CDR3 sequences, approximately 9.7% being singletons. Sequenced: whole blood. These receptors were taken from a female donor in good health. Some clones in this sample may be carry-over from other donors' samples.

V gene TRBV2 combines with J gene TRBJ2-5, with D perhaps matching TRBD1 or TRBD2 (6 bases each). The CDR3 contains 14 residues. Looked up from germline, CDR1 is SNHLY and CDR2 is FYNNEI. V was cut by 6 bases and J by 5 bases, with 16 bases left in between. The CDR3 protein is CASRLRRGVETQYF. The CDR3 DNA is TGTGCCAGCAGGCTAAGAAGGGGGGTCGAGACCCAGTACTTC. The full variable domain, with the rest looked up from reference TRBV2 and TRBJ2-5, is EPEVTQTPSHQVTQMGQEVILRCVPISNHLYFYWYRQILGQKVEFLVSFYNNEISEKSEIFDDQFSVERPDGSNFTLKIRSTKLEDSAMYFCASRLRRGVETQYFGPGTRLLVL.

J is TRBJ2-6 and V is TRBV6-1, with D perhaps matching TRBD2 (5 bases). V was cut by 0 bases and J by 2 bases, with 8 bases left in between. This CDR3 is built from 16 residues. CDR1 is MNHNS and CDR2 is SASEGT in the germline V gene. The CDR3 DNA reads as TGTGCCAGCAGTGAAGCACGAGGGCCTGGGGCCAACGTCCTGACTTTC. Translated: CASSEARGPGANVLTF.

J is TRBJ2-7 and V is TRBV24-1; 7 bases line up with TRBD2. The CDR3 has 15 amino acids. V lost 2 bases and J lost 1; bases outside the gene matches: 4. Germline V lookup: CDR1 KGHDR, CDR2 SFDVKD. CDR3 in amino acids: CATSDSTSSSYEQYF. In DNA form, the CDR3 reads TGTGCCACCAGTGATTCGACTAGCAGTTCCTACGAGCAGTACTTC.

This clonotype was counted at least ten times. The chain combines TRBV5-1 with TRBJ1-1; 8 bases align to TRBD1. The V segment lost 1 base and the J segment 3 bases; nucleotides outside the gene matches: 8. CDR3 size: 16 residues. The germline V gene encodes CDR1 SGHRS and CDR2 YFSETQ. This chain's CDR3 is CASSLSQGAGDTEAFF. The CDR3 DNA follows: TGCGCCAGCAGCTTGAGCCAGGGGGCAGGAGACACTGAAGCTTTCTTT.

This clonotype appeared a few times. V usage is TRBV18 and J usage is TRBJ2-1; 8 bases are a match to TRBD2. Germline lookup yields CDR1 KGHSH and CDR2 LQKENI. J was trimmed by 3 bases and V by 2 bases; bases with no gene match: 9. The CDR3 contains 17 residues. The CDR3: CASSPGGAGGLYNEQFF. CDR3 DNA sequence: TGTGCCAGCTCACCAGGTGGCGCGGGAGGCCTCTACAATGAGCAGTTCTTC.

This clonotype has a handful of counts. The V call is TRBV7-2, the J call TRBJ2-1; 10 bases align to TRBD2. CDR3 size: 17 residues. Germline CDR1 reads SGHTA; CDR2 reads FQGNSA. Trimming took 5 bases from V and 7 from J; bases not matched to a gene: 14. This CDR3 reads CASSPPSGSGPMNEQFF. Written as DNA, the CDR3 is TGTGCCAGCAGCCCACCTAGCGGGAGTGGGCCTATGAATGAGCAGTTCTTC.

This clonotype was seen only a few times. The chain is built from TRBV20-1 and TRBJ2-7; TRBD1 or TRBD2 may be the D gene (6 bases each). The CDR3 is 13 amino acids. Trimming took 0 bases from V and 3 from J, leaving 9 bases between them. Per germline, CDR1 DFQATT and CDR2 SNEGSKA (reference sequence). The CDR3 loop reads CSAREGGGYEQYF. CDR3 nucleotide sequence: TGCAGTGCTAGAGAAGGGGGAGGCTACGAGCAGTACTTC.

This clonotype was observed a handful of times. The J gene is TRBJ2-7, the V gene TRBV7-9; 9 nucleotides match TRBD1. CDR3 length: 15 residues. V shed 5 bases and J 2 bases; nucleotides not matched to a gene: 7. From germline, CDR1 is SEHNR and CDR2 FQNEAQ (reference sequence). Here the CDR3 DNA reads TGTGCCAGCAGCCCTCGGGACAGGGTAACCTACGAGCAGTACTTC. Amino acid sequence: CASSPRDRVTYEQYF.

This clonotype was observed at least ten times. This rearrangement joins TRBV14 to TRBJ2-3; the D is unclear. The CDR3 extends over 14 amino acids. Germline V gene sequence: CDR1 SGHDN, CDR2 FVKESK. The germline V and J ends were trimmed by 6 bases and 0 bases, with 10 bases remaining between them. The CDR3 DNA is TGTGCCAGCAGGGGTGCGTGGAGCACAGATACGCAGTATTTT. This translates into CASRGAWSTDTQYF.

The V call is TRBV2, the J call TRBJ2-5; D remains ambiguous. Trimming cost V 4 bases and J 1 base, with 4 bases left between them. The CDR3 spans 12 residues. Per the germline V gene, CDR1 is SNHLY and CDR2 is FYNNEI. In nucleotides, the CDR3 is TGTGCCAGCAGTGTGCTCCAAGAGACCCAGTACTTC. This encodes CASSVLQETQYF.